A single sample gave rise to the 25 T cell receptor beta chains below, sequenced in a study of blood T cell repertoires in COVID-19. The data were produced by immunoSEQ multiplex PCR, yet TCRdb's version contains in-frame clones alone and is incomplete. Of around 260,000 clones listed, roughly 85% were seen once; the top ten hold around 4.5%. Sequences were obtained from peripheral blood. Receptors were obtained from a man between 60 and 70 years old who had recovered from COVID-19.

The gene calls are TRBV3-1 (or the pseudogene TRBV3-2) and TRBJ2-6; the D gene is possibly TRBD2 (5 bases). The V end lost 1 base, the J end lost 0 bases, and 19 bases lay between the germline ends. From germline, CDR1 is LGHDT and CDR2 YNNKEL (reference sequence). The CDR3 length is 20 residues. DNA of the CDR3: TGTGCCAGCAGCCAAGTCACCCGGCGAGGGTCCTTCTCTGGGGCCAACGTCCTGACTTTC. This encodes CASSQVTRRGSFSGANVLTF.

The chain links TRBV5-1 to TRBJ2-2; 8 bases are shared with TRBD1. This CDR3 spans 15 amino acids. Unmatched junction bases numbered 4, after V lost 2 bases and J lost 4 bases. Germline V gives CDR1 SGHRS, CDR2 YFSETQ. CDR3 DNA sequence: TGCGCCAGCAGCTTCAGGACAGGGCCCACCGGGGAGCTGTTTTTT. Translated, it gives CASSFRTGPTGELFF.

This clone has a single count. V usage is TRBV7-2 and J usage is TRBJ2-7, with D maybe TRBD2 (5 bases). The CDR3 extends over 15 amino acids. Trimming stripped 1 base from V and 4 bases from J, with 14 bases between. Germline V gives CDR1 SGHTA, CDR2 FQGNSA. CDR3 DNA: TGTGCCAGCAGCTTAGTCTTCAGCGGAGGATACGAGCAGTACTTC. It codes for CASSLVFSGGYEQYF.

The chain uses TRBV12-3 or TRBV12-4 and TRBJ1-2; 8 positions agree with TRBD1. Trimming took 6 bases from V and 8 from J; bases not matched to a gene: 8. CDR3 length: 13 amino acids. The CDR3 is CASRGGQVFGYTF. The DNA of the CDR3 is TGTGCCAGCAGGGGGGGACAGGTGTTCGGCTACACCTTC.

The V and J genes are TRBV7-8 and TRBJ2-7, with TRBD1 matching over 8 bases. The CDR3 is 15 amino acids. Germline V CDR1 and CDR2: SGHVS, FQNEAQ. V was clipped by 5 bases and J by 0 bases; unmatched bases: 6. Here the CDR3 reads CASSPGQANSYEQYF. The DNA of the CDR3 is TGTGCCAGCAGCCCGGGACAGGCAAACTCCTACGAGCAGTACTTC.

J is TRBJ1-1 and V is TRBV12-3 or TRBV12-4; the D is unclear. This CDR3 has 13 amino acids. With 2 bases removed from V and 4 bases from J, the gap between germline ends came to 8 bases. Here the CDR3 reads CASSLKESTEAFF. In DNA, the CDR3 is TGTGCCAGCAGTTTAAAGGAGAGCACTGAAGCTTTCTTT.

The V and J genes are TRBV7-3 and TRBJ1-4, with D hard to call. The germline gives CDR1 SGHTA, CDR2 FQGTGA. The CDR3 consists of 13 residues. With 5 bases removed from V and 10 bases from J, the gap between germline ends came to 14 bases. CDR3 DNA: TGTGCCAGCAGCGAGGGAACTTCGGGAAAACTGTTTTTT. It is translated as CASSEGTSGKLFF.

The DNA for the CDR3 is TGTGCCAGCAGTTTACCCGACAGGGGTGGTTCACCCCTCCACTTT. It yields the protein CASSLPDRGGSPLHF. The chain recombines TRBV28 with TRBJ1-6; the match to TRBD1 covers 8 bases. The CDR3 runs to 15 residues. Germline CDR1 is MDHEN and CDR2 is SYDVKM. V was clipped by 2 bases and J by 9 bases; unmatched bases: 6.

The V and J genes are TRBV9 and TRBJ2-1; 8 bases agree with TRBD1. The CDR3 has 17 amino acids. With 4 bases clipped from V and 10 bases from J, the junction kept 19 bases outside the gene matches. The V gene's germline CDR1 is SGDLS and CDR2 YYNGEE. The CDR3 loop is CASSPPPGTGKLWEQFF. The DNA of the CDR3 is TGTGCCAGCAGCCCACCCCCCGGGACAGGAAAGCTATGGGAGCAGTTCTTC. Complete variable domain (other parts from reference TRBV9 and TRBJ2-1): DSGVTQTPKHLITATGQRVTLRCSPRSGDLSVYWYQQSLDQGLQFLIQYYNGEERAKGNILERFSAQQFPDLHSELNLSSLELGDSALYFCASSPPPGTGKLWEQFFGPGTRLTVL.

This clone has just one count. The chain links TRBV5-1 to TRBJ2-3; the match to TRBD2 covers 7 bases. The CDR3 loop spans 16 amino acids. With V trimmed by 3 bases and J by 2 bases, 9 bases remained unmatched. The germline V gene has CDR1 SGHRS and CDR2 YFSETQ. The CDR3 DNA is TGCGCCAGCAGCTCCAGAACGGGAGGCTTCACAGATACGCAGTATTTT. It translates to CASSSRTGGFTDTQYF.

The V and J genes are TRBV28 and TRBJ2-2; 7 positions agree with TRBD1. The V gene's germline CDR1 is MDHEN and CDR2 SYDVKM. The CDR3 contains 18 residues. V trimming: 7 bases; J trimming: 3 bases; junction bases outside the gene matches: 17. The CDR3 loop reads CASTPRGTTGKDTGELFF. As DNA, the CDR3 is TGTGCCAGCACCCCCAGAGGGACGACAGGGAAAGACACCGGGGAGCTGTTTTTT.

V gene TRBV7-9 combines with J gene TRBJ2-2, with D possibly being TRBD2 (6 bases). The germline V gene has CDR1 SEHNR and CDR2 FQNEAQ (reference sequence). Trimming stripped 3 bases from V and 4 bases from J, with 6 bases between. This CDR3 comprises 13 residues. The CDR3, as DNA: TGTGCCAGCAGCTTGACTAGCACCGGGGAGCTGTTTTTT. It is translated as CASSLTSTGELFF. Drawing the rest from reference TRBV7-9 and TRBJ2-2, the complete variable domain is DTGVSQNPRHKITKRGQNVTFRCDPISEHNRLYWYRQTLGQGPEFLTYFQNEAQLEKSRLLSDRFSAERPKGSFSTLEIQRTEQGDSAMYLCASSLTSTGELFFGEGSRLTVL.

This chain links TRBV29-1 with TRBJ2-3, with D maybe TRBD2 (5 bases). The CDR3 is made up of 15 amino acids. Per the germline V gene, CDR1 is SQVTM and CDR2 is ANQGSEA. V shed 3 bases and J shed 4 bases, with 17 bases lying between them. This chain's CDR3 is CSVDGNPQLADTQYF. The CDR3 DNA sequence: TGCAGCGTTGACGGGAACCCACAACTCGCAGATACGCAGTATTTT.

The rearrangement uses TRBV18 and TRBJ2-1; 7 positions match TRBD1. CDR1 is KGHSH, CDR2 LQKENI, per germline. This CDR3 contains 15 residues. V dropped 3 bases and J dropped 6; count of bases not matched to a gene: 8. CDR3 amino acids: CASSPSGGVGNEQFF. Written as DNA, the CDR3 is TGTGCCAGCTCACCCTCAGGGGGAGTCGGCAATGAGCAGTTCTTC.

The genes are TRBV7-9 and TRBJ2-1, with TRBD1 identical over 8 bases. Germline lookup yields CDR1 SEHNR and CDR2 FQNEAQ (reference sequence). CDR3 length: 17 amino acids. Trimming took 4 bases from V and 7 from J; bases not matched to a gene: 15. CDR3 DNA sequence: TGTGCCAGCAGCTCATGGACAGGGAAATCCCTGGAGAATGAGCAGTTCTTC. Its protein product is CASSSWTGKSLENEQFF.

The rearrangement joins TRBV6-5 to TRBJ1-2; a possible D gene is TRBD1 (5 bases). The CDR3 spans 14 residues. Trimming removed 7 bases at V and 4 bases at J, with 16 bases between. CDR1 is MNHEY, CDR2 SVGAGI, per germline. The CDR3 sequence is CASKRGVGTYGYTF. Here the CDR3 DNA reads TGTGCCAGCAAGCGGGGGGTAGGGACCTATGGCTACACCTTC.

This clone was found once. The V call is TRBV2, the J call TRBJ1-6; D is perhaps TRBD1 (5 bases). This CDR3 has 16 amino acids. Germline CDR1 SNHLY, CDR2 FYNNEI. V lost 4 bases, J lost 4 bases, and 14 bases lay in between. The CDR3 nucleotides are TGTGCCAGCAGTGTCAGGGAGGTATGGTATAATTCACCCCTCCACTTT. Amino acids: CASSVREVWYNSPLHF.

The chain couples TRBV3-1 (or the pseudogene TRBV3-2) to TRBJ1-2, with 8 positions matching TRBD1. V trimming: 1 base; J trimming: 8 bases; junction bases outside the gene matches: 6. Per germline, CDR1 LGHDT and CDR2 YNNKEL (reference sequence). The CDR3 is 14 residues long. The CDR3 protein is CASSQVDRGGGYTF. The CDR3 coding sequence is TGTGCCAGCAGCCAAGTCGACAGGGGAGGGGGCTACACCTTC.

The rearrangement joins TRBV24-1 to TRBJ2-1; 11 nucleotides line up with TRBD2. The CDR3 runs 16 residues. Germline loops: CDR1 KGHDR, CDR2 SFDVKD. The J segment lost 4 bases and the V segment lost 5 bases, leaving 6 bases of the junction unmatched. CDR3: CATSAMTSGEYNEQFF. The CDR3 coding sequence is TGTGCCACCAGTGCCATGACTAGCGGGGAGTACAATGAGCAGTTCTTC.

The chain uses TRBV19 and TRBJ1-6; 7 bases are shared with TRBD1. The CDR3 has 13 residues. V lost 5 bases, J lost 7 bases, and 2 bases stayed unmatched. CDR1 and CDR2 from the germline V gene are LNHDA and SQIVND (reference sequence). The chain's CDR3 is CASSWDRNSPLHF. The CDR3 DNA follows: TGTGCCAGTAGTTGGGACAGAAATTCACCCCTCCACTTT. The variable domain in full, with the rest retrieved from reference TRBV19 and TRBJ1-6, is DGGITQSPKYLFRKEGQNVTLSCEQNLNHDAMYWYRQDPGQGLRLIYYSQIVNDFQKGDIAEGYSVSREKKESFPLTVTSAQKNPTAFYLCASSWDRNSPLHFGNGTRLTVT.

The chain couples TRBV24-1 to TRBJ2-7, with D maybe TRBD2 (5 bases). The germline CDR1 and CDR2 sequences are KGHDR and SFDVKD. The CDR3 is 15 residues long. Trimming took 5 bases from V and 3 from J, leaving 16 bases between them. The CDR3 loop is CATSGGPAEHYEQYF. In DNA form, the CDR3 reads TGTGCCACCAGTGGGGGTCCAGCGGAACACTACGAGCAGTACTTC.

This chain connects TRBV19 to TRBJ1-4, with 9 bases fitting TRBD1. The CDR3 spans 16 residues. Losses at the gene ends were 6 bases for V and 3 bases for J; bases not matched to a gene: 8. The germline V gene has CDR1 LNHDA and CDR2 SQIVND (reference sequence). The CDR3 protein is CASREGQGAANEKLFF. The CDR3 nucleotides are TGTGCCAGTAGGGAGGGACAGGGCGCGGCTAATGAAAAACTGTTTTTT.

This clone was counted only a few times. V usage is TRBV7-2 and J usage is TRBJ1-3, with D possibly being TRBD1 (5 bases). Germline assignment: CDR1 SGHTA and CDR2 FQGNSA. The ends were cut back, 6 bases at V and 4 bases at J, with 19 bases in the middle. The CDR3 consists of 16 residues. In DNA, the CDR3 is TGTGCCAGCAGTCTGCAGGGCCGGACGTTCGGAAACACCATATATTTT. This codes for CASSLQGRTFGNTIYF.

The gene calls are TRBV25-1 and TRBJ2-2; 7 positions agree with TRBD1. From germline, CDR1 is MGHDK and CDR2 SYGVNS. This CDR3 has 15 amino acids. J gave up 4 bases and V 7 bases, and 9 bases lay outside the gene matches. CDR3 sequence (DNA): TGTGCCAGCACCACCGACAGGGTGACCACCGGGGAGCTGTTTTTT. Residues: CASTTDRVTTGELFF.

The chain employs TRBV3-1 (or the pseudogene TRBV3-2) and TRBJ2-1, with TRBD2 matching over 7 bases. Germline assignment: CDR1 LGHDT and CDR2 YNNKEL (reference sequence). J lost 12 bases, V lost 3 bases, and 14 bases had no gene match. There are 15 residues in the CDR3. The CDR3, as DNA: TGTGCCAGCAGCCAGGGGCGCGGGGGACCCATTAGGCAGTTCTTC. Translated: CASSQGRGGPIRQFF.